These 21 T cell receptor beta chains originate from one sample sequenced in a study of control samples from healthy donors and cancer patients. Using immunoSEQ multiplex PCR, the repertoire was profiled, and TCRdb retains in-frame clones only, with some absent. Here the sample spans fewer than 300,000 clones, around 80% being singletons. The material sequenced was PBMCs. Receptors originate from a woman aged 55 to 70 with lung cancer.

In nucleotides, the CDR3 is TGTGCCAGCAGCCAAGGACAGCCCTACGAGCAGTACTTC. It encodes CASSQGQPYEQYF. V usage is TRBV5-4 and J usage is TRBJ2-7, with a weak D call TRBD1 (6 bases). This CDR3 comprises 13 residues. Germline CDR1 reads SGHNT; CDR2 reads YYREEE (reference sequence). The germline V and J ends were trimmed by 4 bases and 2 bases, with 10 bases remaining between them.

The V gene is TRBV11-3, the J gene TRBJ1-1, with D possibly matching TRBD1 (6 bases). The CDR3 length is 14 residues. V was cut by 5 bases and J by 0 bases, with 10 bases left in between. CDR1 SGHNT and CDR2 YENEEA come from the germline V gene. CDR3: CASSPDSLNTEAFF. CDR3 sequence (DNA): TGTGCCAGCAGCCCGGACAGCCTGAACACTGAAGCTTTCTTT.

CDR3 in DNA: TGTGCCAGCAGCTTTTTGAGGGGGAGCACAGATACGCAGTATTTT. Translating it yields CASSFLRGSTDTQYF. This chain joins TRBV5-6 and TRBJ2-3; weak D call: TRBD1 (6 bases). The CDR3 runs to 15 residues. CDR1 SGHDT and CDR2 YYEEEE come from the germline V gene. The V gene lost 2 bases and the J gene lost 0 bases, with 10 bases spanning the gap.

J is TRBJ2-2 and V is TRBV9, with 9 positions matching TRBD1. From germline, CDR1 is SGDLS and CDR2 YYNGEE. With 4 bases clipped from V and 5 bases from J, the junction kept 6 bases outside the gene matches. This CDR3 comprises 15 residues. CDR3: CASSFRDRETGELFF. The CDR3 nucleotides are TGTGCCAGCAGCTTCCGGGACAGGGAAACCGGGGAGCTGTTTTTT.

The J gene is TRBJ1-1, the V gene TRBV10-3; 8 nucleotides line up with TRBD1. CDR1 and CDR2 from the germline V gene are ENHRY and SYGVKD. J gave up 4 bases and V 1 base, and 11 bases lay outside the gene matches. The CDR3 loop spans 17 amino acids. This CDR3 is CAISEYGQGPKSTEAFF. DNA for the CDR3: TGTGCCATCAGTGAGTACGGACAGGGCCCGAAGAGCACTGAAGCTTTCTTT.

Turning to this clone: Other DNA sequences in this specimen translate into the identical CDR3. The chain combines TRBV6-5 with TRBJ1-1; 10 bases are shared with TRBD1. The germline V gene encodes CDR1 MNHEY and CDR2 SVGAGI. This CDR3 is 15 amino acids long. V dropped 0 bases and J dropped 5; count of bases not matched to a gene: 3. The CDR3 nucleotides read TGTGCCAGCAGTTACTCCGGACAGGGGGGAACTGAAGCTTTCTTT. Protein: CASSYSGQGGTEAFF.

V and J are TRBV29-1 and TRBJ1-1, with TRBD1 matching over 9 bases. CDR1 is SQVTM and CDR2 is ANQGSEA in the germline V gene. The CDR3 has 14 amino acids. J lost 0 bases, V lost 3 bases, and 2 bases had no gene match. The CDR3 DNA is TGCAGCGTTGACAGGACAGGGGTGAACACTGAAGCTTTCTTT. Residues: CSVDRTGVNTEAFF.

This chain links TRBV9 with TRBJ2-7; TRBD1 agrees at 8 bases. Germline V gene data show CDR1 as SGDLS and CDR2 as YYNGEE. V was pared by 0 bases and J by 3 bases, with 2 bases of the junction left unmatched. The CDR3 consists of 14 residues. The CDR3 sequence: CASSVEGTGYEQYF. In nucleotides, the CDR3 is TGTGCCAGCAGCGTAGAGGGGACAGGCTACGAGCAGTACTTC.

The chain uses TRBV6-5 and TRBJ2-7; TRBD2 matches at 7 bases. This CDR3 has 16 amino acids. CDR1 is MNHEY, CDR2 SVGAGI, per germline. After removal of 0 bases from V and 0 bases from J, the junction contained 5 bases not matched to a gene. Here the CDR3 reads CASSYSGTILSYEQYF. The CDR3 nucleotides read TGTGCCAGCAGTTACTCAGGGACTATTCTCTCCTACGAGCAGTACTTC.

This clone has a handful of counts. CDR3 loop: CASKGGVTTDTQYF. CDR3 nucleotides: TGTGCCTCCAAGGGCGGGGTGACCACAGATACGCAGTATTTT. The V and J genes are TRBV2 and TRBJ2-3; tentatively, D is TRBD2 (6 bases). The germline V gene encodes CDR1 SNHLY and CDR2 FYNNEI. V lost 11 bases and J 2 bases, leaving 17 bases between the germline ends. The CDR3 is 14 residues long.

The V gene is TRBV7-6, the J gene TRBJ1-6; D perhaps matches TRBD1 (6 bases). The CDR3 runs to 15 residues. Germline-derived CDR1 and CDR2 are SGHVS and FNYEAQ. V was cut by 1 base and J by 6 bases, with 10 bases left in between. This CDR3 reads CASSLEGVVNSPLHF. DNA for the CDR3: TGTGCCAGCAGCTTAGAGGGGGTGGTTAATTCACCCCTCCACTTT.

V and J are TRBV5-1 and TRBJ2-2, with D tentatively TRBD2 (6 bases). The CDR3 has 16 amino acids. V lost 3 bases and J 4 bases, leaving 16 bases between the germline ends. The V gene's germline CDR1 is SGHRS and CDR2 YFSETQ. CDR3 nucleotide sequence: TGCGCCAGCAGCTCCGCTAGCGCTCCCAGCACCGGGGAGCTGTTTTTT. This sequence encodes CASSSASAPSTGELFF.

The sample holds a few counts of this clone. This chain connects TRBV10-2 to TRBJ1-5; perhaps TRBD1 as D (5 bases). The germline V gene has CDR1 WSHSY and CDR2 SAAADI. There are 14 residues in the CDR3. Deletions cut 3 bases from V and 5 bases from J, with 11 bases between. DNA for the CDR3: TGCGCCAGCAGTGACCAGGGAGAGGATCAGCCCCAGCATTTT. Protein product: CASSDQGEDQPQHF.

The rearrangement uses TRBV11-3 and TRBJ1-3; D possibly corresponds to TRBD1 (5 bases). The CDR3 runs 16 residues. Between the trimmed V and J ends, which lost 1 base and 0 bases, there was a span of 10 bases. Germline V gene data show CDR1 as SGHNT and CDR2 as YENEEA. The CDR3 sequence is CASSLGRGRSGNTIYF. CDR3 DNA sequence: TGTGCCAGCAGCTTAGGTCGGGGCCGCTCTGGAAACACCATATATTTT.

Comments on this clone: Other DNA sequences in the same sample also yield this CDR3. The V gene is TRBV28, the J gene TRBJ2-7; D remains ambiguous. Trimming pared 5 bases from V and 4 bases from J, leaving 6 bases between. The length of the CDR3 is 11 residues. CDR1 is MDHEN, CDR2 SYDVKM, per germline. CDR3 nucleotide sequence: TGTGCCAGCAGTCTGCGATACGAGCAGTACTTC. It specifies CASSLRYEQYF. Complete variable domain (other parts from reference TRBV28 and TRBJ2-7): DVKVTQSSRYLVKRTGEKVFLECVQDMDHENMFWYRQDPGLGLRLIYFSYDVKMKEKGDIPEGYSVSREKKERFSLILESASTNQTSMYLCASSLRYEQYFGPGTRLTVT.

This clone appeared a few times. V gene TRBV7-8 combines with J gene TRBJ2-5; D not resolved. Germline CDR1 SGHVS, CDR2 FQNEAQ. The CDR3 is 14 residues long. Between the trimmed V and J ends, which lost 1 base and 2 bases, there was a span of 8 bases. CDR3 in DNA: TGTGCCAGCAGCTTAGTCAGCCTGCAAGAGACCCAGTACTTC. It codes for CASSLVSLQETQYF.

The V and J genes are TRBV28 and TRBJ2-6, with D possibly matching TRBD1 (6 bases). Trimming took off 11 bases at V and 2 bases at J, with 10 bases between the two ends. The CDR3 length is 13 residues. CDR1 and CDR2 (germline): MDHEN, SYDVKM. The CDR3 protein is CAAGVPGANVLTF. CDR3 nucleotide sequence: TGTGCCGCAGGGGTTCCTGGGGCCAACGTCCTGACTTTC.

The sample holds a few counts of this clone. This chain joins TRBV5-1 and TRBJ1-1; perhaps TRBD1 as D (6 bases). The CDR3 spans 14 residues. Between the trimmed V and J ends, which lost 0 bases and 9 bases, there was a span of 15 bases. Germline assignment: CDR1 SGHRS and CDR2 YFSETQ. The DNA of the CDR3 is TGCGCCAGCAGCTTGGAGGAAGGGACAATGAAAGCTTTCTTT. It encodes CASSLEEGTMKAFF.

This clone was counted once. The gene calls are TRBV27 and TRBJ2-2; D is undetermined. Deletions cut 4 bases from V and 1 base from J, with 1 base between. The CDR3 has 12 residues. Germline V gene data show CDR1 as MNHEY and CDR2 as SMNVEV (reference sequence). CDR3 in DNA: TGTGCCAGCAGTTGGAACACCGGGGAGCTGTTTTTT. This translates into CASSWNTGELFF.

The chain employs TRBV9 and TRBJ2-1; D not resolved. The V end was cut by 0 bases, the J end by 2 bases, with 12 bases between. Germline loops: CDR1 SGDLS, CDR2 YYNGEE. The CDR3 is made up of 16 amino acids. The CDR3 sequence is CASSVGAQPTYNEQFF. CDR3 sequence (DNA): TGTGCCAGCAGCGTAGGAGCCCAACCAACCTACAATGAGCAGTTCTTC.

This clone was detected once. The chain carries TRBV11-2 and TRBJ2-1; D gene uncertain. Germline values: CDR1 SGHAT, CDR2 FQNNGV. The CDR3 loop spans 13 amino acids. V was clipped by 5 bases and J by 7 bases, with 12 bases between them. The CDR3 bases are TGTGCCAGCAGCGAAACAGTAACTAATGAGCAGTTCTTC. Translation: CASSETVTNEQFF.